This is a list of T cell receptor beta chains from one sample in a study of a mutant IDH1 vaccine in newly diagnosed glioma. Their recognized antigens are unknown. Here immunoSEQ multiplex PCR was the method, and the copy in TCRdb shows in-frame clones only, minus some. Of tens of thousands of clones in the sample, 84% are singletons; the top ten hold around 4.7%. The source material was PBMCs, sampled from a glioma patient whose treatment included an IDH1 peptide vaccine. These receptors were collected from a woman between 25 and 40 years old with glioma. Some clones in this sample may be carry-over from other donors' samples. Each CDR3 is given with its conserved first and last residue. A D gene is named only where the DNA matches it firmly. Not all rows give a size; the values are once, few, many and, for expanded clones, a class.

TRBJ2-1,TRBV14,NA,TRBD2,TGTGCCAGCAGCTCCCGGACTAGCGGGAGTAATGAGCAGTTCTTC,CASSSRTSGSNEQFF
TRBJ2-7,TRBV7-3,once,NA,TGTGCCAGCAGCTACGACAGGGAGGGATACGAGCAGTACTTC,CASSYDREGYEQYF
TRBJ2-5,TRBV6-5,NA,TRBD2,TGTGCCAGCAGAACATCGGCGGGAGGCGAAGAGACCCAGTACTTC,CASRTSAGGEETQYF
TRBJ1-4,TRBV4-2,NA,NA,TGTGCCAGCACCAAAGGGTACTTTGAAAAACTGTTTTTT,CASTKGYFEKLFF
TRBJ2-3,TRBV10-1,NA,NA,TGCGCCAGCAGTCTCGGGGCCCAAAATACGCAGTATTTT,CASSLGAQNTQYF
TRBJ2-3,TRBV7-2,NA,TRBD2,TGTGCCAGCAGGCAGACGGGACTACCCACAGATACGCAGTATTTT,CASRQTGLPTDTQYF
TRBJ1-1,TRBV4-2,once,TRBD1,TGTGCCAGCAGCTCACTGGGACAGGGGGCCGCTGAAGCTTTCTTT,CASSSLGQGAAEAFF
TRBJ2-7,TRBV10-2,NA,NA,TGCGCCAGCGGGTGGGGGGTCCCAGGGGAGCAGTACTTC,CASGWGVPGEQYF
TRBJ2-3,TRBV5-4,once,NA,TGTGCCAGCAGCCCTGGGCCTCTGGTCGATACGCAGTATTTT,CASSPGPLVDTQYF
TRBJ2-7,TRBV30,NA,NA,TGTGCCTGGAGAATGGACTACGAGCAGTACTTC,CAWRMDYEQYF
TRBJ1-5,TRBV6-1,NA,NA,TGTGCCAGCAGTGAAGCCGGTGGTGCGGGTTATAGCAATCAGCCCCAGCATTTT,CASSEAGGAGYSNQPQHF
TRBJ1-5,TRBV15,NA,NA,TGTGCCACCAGCAGAGATCGGAACAATTATCAGCCCCAGCATTTT,CATSRDRNNYQPQHF
TRBJ1-5,TRBV2,once,NA,TGTGCCAGCAGCACGGTGGTGGACAATCAGCCCCAGCATTTT,CASSTVVDNQPQHF
TRBJ1-2,TRBV14,NA,TRBD1,TGTGCCAGCAGCCGACAGGGGGCGGTTGGCTACACCTTC,CASSRQGAVGYTF
TRBJ1-2,TRBV19,NA,TRBD1,TGTGCCAGTAGTACGACAGGGGCCTATGGCTACACCTTC,CASSTTGAYGYTF
TRBJ2-7,TRBV29-1,NA,NA,TGCAGCGTTGAAAAAGGTCCCACCTACGAGCAGTACTTC,CSVEKGPTYEQYF
TRBJ2-3,TRBV29-1,NA,NA,TGCAGCGACGAGGTGACAGATACGCAGTATTTT,CSDEVTDTQYF
TRBJ1-2,TRBV29-1,NA,TRBD1,TGCAGCGTGGCACAGGGGGCGATAGGCTACACCTTC,CSVAQGAIGYTF